One and the same sample provided the 21 T cell receptor beta chains below, sequenced in a study of T cell responses to AZD1222 COVID-19 vaccine. Sequencing was performed with immunoSEQ multiplex PCR; in TCRdb, only in-frame clones are kept and a portion is missing. The top ten hold 11% to 15% of the sample, which has 95,000 to 150,000 clones, 80% to 95% seen once. The sequencing used peripheral blood, collected on day 0 of AZD1222 vaccination. The receptors were sampled from an adult in good health.

This clone was seen just once. This chain uses TRBV4-3 with TRBJ1-1, with no clear D. Per the germline V gene, CDR1 is LGHNA and CDR2 is YSLEER. Trimming removed 0 bases from V and 3 bases from J, with 8 bases in between. The CDR3 covers 14 residues. CDR3 region: CASSQEGLDTEAFF. The CDR3 DNA is TGCGCCAGCAGCCAAGAGGGTTTGGACACTGAAGCTTTCTTT.

The rearrangement uses TRBV7-2 and TRBJ2-7, with D possibly matching TRBD2 (6 bases). The V and J ends lost 5 bases and 0 bases respectively, with 26 bases between them. The CDR3 runs 19 residues. The germline V gene encodes CDR1 SGHTA and CDR2 FQGNSA. CDR3 loop: CASSPGGPSWGVSSYEQYF. CDR3 nucleotides: TGTGCCAGCAGCCCTGGAGGCCCATCTTGGGGGGTGAGCTCCTACGAGCAGTACTTC. The whole variable domain, filled in from reference TRBV7-2 and TRBJ2-7, reads GAGVSQSPSNKVTEKGKDVELRCDPISGHTALYWYRQSLGQGLEFLIYFQGNSAPDKSGLPSDRFSAERTGGSVSTLTIQRTQQEDSAVYLCASSPGGPSWGVSSYEQYFGPGTRLTVT.

The chain has TRBV11-2 and TRBJ2-1, with D perhaps matching TRBD2 (5 bases). The CDR3 covers 16 residues. The V end lost 0 bases, the J end lost 2 bases, and 11 bases lay between the germline ends. The germline V gene encodes CDR1 SGHAT and CDR2 FQNNGV. The CDR3 DNA follows: TGTGCCAGCAGCTTAGATCGGAGGAAGCCCTACAATGAGCAGTTCTTC. It specifies CASSLDRRKPYNEQFF.

The J gene is TRBJ1-5, the V gene TRBV14; TRBD1 might be the D (5 bases). CDR1 and CDR2 from the germline V gene are SGHDN and FVKESK. The germline V and J ends were trimmed by 4 bases and 0 bases, with 7 bases remaining between them. CDR3 size: 14 residues. The CDR3: CASSRGASNQPQHF. DNA for the CDR3: TGTGCCAGCAGCCGAGGGGCTAGCAATCAGCCCCAGCATTTT. Full variable domain (outside the CDR3, taken from reference TRBV14 and TRBJ1-5): EAGVTQFPSHSVIEKGQTVTLRCDPISGHDNLYWYRRVMGKEIKFLLHFVKESKQDESGMPNNRFLAERTGGTYSTLKVQPAELEDSGVYFCASSRGASNQPQHFGDGTRLSIL.

The J gene is TRBJ2-1, the V gene TRBV19, with TRBD1 as a possible D gene (5 bases). CDR1 and CDR2 from the germline V gene are LNHDA and SQIVND (reference sequence). The CDR3 loop spans 15 amino acids. Trimming took off 3 bases at V and 3 bases at J, with 12 bases between the two ends. The CDR3 coding sequence is TGTGCCAGTAGTATCCATAGACAGATCTACAATGAGCAGTTCTTC. Translating it yields CASSIHRQIYNEQFF. The full variable domain, in which reference TRBV19 and TRBJ2-1 provide the parts outside the CDR3, is DGGITQSPKYLFRKEGQNVTLSCEQNLNHDAMYWYRQDPGQGLRLIYYSQIVNDFQKGDIAEGYSVSREKKESFPLTVTSAQKNPTAFYLCASSIHRQIYNEQFFGPGTRLTVL.

This rearrangement joins TRBV6-5 to TRBJ2-1; D is ambiguous. The germline gives CDR1 MNHEY, CDR2 SVGAGI. This CDR3 comprises 14 residues. V was trimmed by 0 bases and J by 8 bases, leaving 11 bases between them. Here the CDR3 DNA reads TGTGCCAGCAGTTACTCGATCGGTTTCCATGAGCAGTTCTTC. Translated, it gives CASSYSIGFHEQFF.

This CDR3 is CASSLGGFGTEAFF. For the CDR3, the DNA is TGCGCCAGCAGCCTCGGGGGGTTTGGGACTGAAGCTTTCTTT. This chain links TRBV4-3 with TRBJ1-1; possible D gene TRBD1, 5 bases. Trimming left V 4 bases short and J 5 bases short, with 14 bases between. CDR3 length: 14 residues. CDR1 LGHNA and CDR2 YSLEER come from the germline V gene.

The V gene is TRBV7-6, the J gene TRBJ2-3; D unclear. The germline CDR1 and CDR2 sequences are SGHVS and FNYEAQ. The CDR3 is 15 amino acids. The V end lost 5 bases, the J end lost 1 base, and 13 bases lay between the germline ends. CDR3 DNA sequence: TGTGCCAGCAGCCGCCTTGGGCTAGGCACAGATACGCAGTATTTT. Translating gives CASSRLGLGTDTQYF.

The rearrangement links TRBV28 to TRBJ2-5, with 7 bases lining up with TRBD2. This CDR3 spans 16 amino acids. V lost 4 bases to trimming and J lost 2 bases; unmatched junction nucleotides: 10. CDR1 is MDHEN, CDR2 SYDVKM, per germline. The CDR3 spells CASSSTSARGQETQYF. CDR3 bases: TGTGCCAGCAGTTCCACTAGCGCGAGAGGACAAGAGACCCAGTACTTC.

This chain joins TRBV13 and TRBJ1-5, with a weak D call TRBD1 (5 bases). V lost 4 bases to trimming and J lost 1 base, with 11 bases between them. Germline V gene lookup returns CDR1 PRHDT and CDR2 FYEKMQ (reference sequence). This CDR3 is 15 amino acids long. The CDR3, as DNA: TGTGCCAGCAGCTCAAACCAGGGCAGCAATCAGCCCCAGCATTTT. It encodes CASSSNQGSNQPQHF.

The rearrangement joins TRBV9 to TRBJ1-4; D is unclear. V shed 4 bases and J shed 4 bases, with 11 bases lying between them. Germline values: CDR1 SGDLS, CDR2 YYNGEE. The CDR3 covers 14 residues. CDR3 protein: CASSYGRLNEKLFF. The DNA of the CDR3 is TGTGCCAGCAGCTACGGACGGCTTAATGAAAAACTGTTTTTT.

The rearrangement uses TRBV5-5 and TRBJ2-6; the D is unclear. The germline V gene has CDR1 SGHKS and CDR2 YYEKEE (reference sequence). V was cut by 4 bases and J by 0 bases, with 11 bases left in between. The CDR3 runs to 16 residues. In nucleotides, the CDR3 is TGTGCCAGCAGCCCAGTGACTTCCTCTGGGGCCAACGTCCTGACTTTC. Residues: CASSPVTSSGANVLTF.

The chain couples TRBV2 to TRBJ2-7; possibly TRBD2 for D (7 bases). The germline V and J ends were trimmed by 7 bases and 2 bases, with 18 bases remaining between them. The CDR3 runs to 15 residues. Germline-derived CDR1 and CDR2 are SNHLY and FYNNEI. The CDR3 sequence is CASMSRGGFPYEQYF. The CDR3 region has the DNA TGTGCCAGCATGAGTAGGGGGGGGTTTCCCTACGAGCAGTACTTC.

This chain links TRBV7-8 with TRBJ1-6, with D maybe TRBD1 (6 bases). The ends were cut back, 5 bases at V and 7 bases at J, with 15 bases in the middle. This CDR3 spans 15 amino acids. Germline V lookup: CDR1 SGHVS, CDR2 FQNEAQ. The CDR3 DNA reads TGTGCCAGCAGCCAACAGGGCAGGGGCAATTCACCCCTCCACTTT. Translating gives CASSQQGRGNSPLHF.

This chain uses TRBV11-2 with TRBJ2-7; a weak D match, TRBD2 (6 bases). The V gene lost 3 bases and the J gene lost 4 bases, with 19 bases spanning the gap. The CDR3 runs 16 residues. CDR1 and CDR2 from the germline V gene are SGHAT and FQNNGV. The CDR3 DNA reads TGTGCCAGCAGCTTGGGTGAGGGGCGGGATGCTTACGAGCAGTACTTC. Residues: CASSLGEGRDAYEQYF.

The chain carries TRBV6-5 and TRBJ2-7; a weak D match, TRBD2 (6 bases). Germline values: CDR1 MNHEY, CDR2 SVGAGI. Trimming removed 11 bases at V and 7 bases at J, with 27 bases between. CDR3 length equals 15 residues. In DNA, the CDR3 is TGTGCCGGGGACTGGGGACGAGGTAAAATAAGTGAGCAGTACTTC. It is translated as CAGDWGRGKISEQYF.

This clone appeared a few times. The chain links TRBV28 to TRBJ1-2, with 8 bases lining up with TRBD1. The CDR3 runs to 17 residues. Germline CDR1 reads MDHEN; CDR2 reads SYDVKM. Losses at the gene ends were 6 bases for V and 1 base for J; bases not matched to a gene: 13. In DNA form, the CDR3 reads TGTGCCAGCAGCACACCCGCTGGACAGGGTGGTAACTATGGCTACACCTTC. Encoded protein: CASSTPAGQGGNYGYTF.

This clone has more than one count but fewer than ten. The chain uses TRBV5-4 and TRBJ1-2; the D gene is possibly TRBD1 (6 bases). Between the trimmed V and J ends, which lost 0 bases and 4 bases, there was a span of 10 bases. The CDR3 runs to 14 residues. CDR1 and CDR2 from the germline V gene are SGHNT and YYREEE (reference sequence). The CDR3 region has the DNA TGTGCCAGCAGCTTGGATGGAGGGGGCTATGGCTACACCTTC. It codes for CASSLDGGGYGYTF.

The chain is built from TRBV29-1 and TRBJ1-1, with D unresolved. The V end was cut by 3 bases, the J end by 10 bases, with 24 bases between. Germline values: CDR1 SQVTM, CDR2 ANQGSEA. The CDR3 totals 15 residues. The DNA of the CDR3 is TGCAGCGTTGATAGTGTTCGGCCTCCCCCGATCGGAGCTTTCTTT. It encodes CSVDSVRPPPIGAFF.

This clone has only one observation. The chain links TRBV7-9 to TRBJ1-4; 8 bases line up with TRBD1. The germline gives CDR1 SEHNR, CDR2 FQNEAQ (reference sequence). The CDR3 contains 17 residues. V was clipped by 5 bases and J by 8 bases; unmatched bases: 16. CDR3 residues: CASSPGQGISGREKLFF. The CDR3 coding sequence is TGTGCCAGCAGCCCAGGACAGGGAATATCGGGTCGGGAAAAACTGTTTTTT.

This chain connects TRBV28 to TRBJ2-7, with TRBD1 as a possible D gene (8 bases). V gave up 3 bases and J gave up 6 bases, with 12 bases separating them. From germline, CDR1 is MDHEN and CDR2 SYDVKM. The CDR3 covers 13 residues. As DNA, the CDR3 is TGTGCCAGCAGTTTGGGGGGGACAGGCGAGCAGTACTTC. Its protein product is CASSLGGTGEQYF.